A selection of T cell receptor beta chains follows, all from one sample in a study of beta chain features in type 1 diabetes. Clones were read by immunoSEQ multiplex PCR, and TCRdb kept only the in-frame ones, dropping some. Among just over 15,000 clones listed, about 70% were seen once. The specimen sequenced was Tregs from blood. Every receptor here comes from a man aged 30 to 45 with type 1 diabetes. CDR3s include the opening cysteine and the closing phenylalanine or tryptophan. D genes are given only for firm matches. A row's size may be missing; if present it is once, few, many or a size class.

v_call	clone_size	d_call	j_call	cdr3_nt	cdr3_aa
TRBV4-1	-	-	TRBJ1-1	TGCGCCAGCAGCCAAGAGGTCGTGGGGCCGAACACTGAAGCTTTCTTT	CASSQEVVGPNTEAFF
TRBV5-1	-	-	TRBJ2-1	TGCGCCAGCAGCTTGGAAGCGGTTGGCGGATACAATGAGCAGTTCTTC	CASSLEAVGGYNEQFF
TRBV7-9	-	TRBD1	TRBJ2-6	TGTGCCAGCAGCTTAGGGTTGGCAGGGGGCTCTGGGGCCAACGTCCTGACTTTC	CASSLGLAGGSGANVLTF
TRBV10-3	few	-	TRBJ2-3	TGTGCCATCCGTCTCGGGAGGGGGCAGGTGGATACGCAGTATTTT	CAIRLGRGQVDTQYF
TRBV5-1	once	-	TRBJ2-3	TGCGCCAGCAGCCCGGGGACTCCGGGGGATACGCAGTATTTT	CASSPGTPGDTQYF
TRBV10-2	-	TRBD2	TRBJ2-1	TGCGCCAGCAGTGACCCCAGCGGGAGATCCTACAATGAGCAGTTCTTC	CASSDPSGRSYNEQFF
TRBV10-1	-	-	TRBJ1-5	TGCGCCAGCCTCCGCGGAGGGAGCAATCAGCCCCAGCATTTT	CASLRGGSNQPQHF
TRBV5-1	-	TRBD1	TRBJ1-5	TGCGCCAGCAGCTTGGAGGGACAGGGGAGTCAGCCCCAGCATTTT	CASSLEGQGSQPQHF
TRBV10-3	-	TRBD2	TRBJ2-3	TGTGCCATCAGTGTATCGGGACTAGCTGCAGATACGCAGTATTTT	CAISVSGLAADTQYF
TRBV6-1	-	TRBD2	TRBJ2-7	TGTGCCAGCACCTTTAGCGGGGCCTCCTCCTACGAGCAGTACTTC	CASTFSGASSYEQYF
TRBV10-3	few	-	TRBJ1-3	TGTGCCATCAGCGAGGGAGGGTTGGACTCTGGAAACACCATATATTTT	CAISEGGLDSGNTIYF
TRBV6-6	-	-	TRBJ1-2	TGTGCCAGCAGTCCGGGGGGGAGGGGCTATGGCTACACCTTC	CASSPGGRGYGYTF
TRBV11-2	-	TRBD2	TRBJ2-1	TGTGCCAGCAGCTCGAGACTAGCGGGGGGCAATGAGCAGTTCTTC	CASSSRLAGGNEQFF
TRBV10-2	-	-	TRBJ2-1	TGCGCCAGCAGTGAGGGCCTCAACCCGTACAATGAGCAGTTCTTC	CASSEGLNPYNEQFF
TRBV15	-	-	TRBJ2-5	TGTGCCACCAGCATCGGCCCTAGTGGTTCCCAGTACTTC	CATSIGPSGSQYF
TRBV5-4	-	-	TRBJ2-4	TGTGCCAGCAGCCCCGGGTCAGAAAACATTCAGTACTTC	CASSPGSENIQYF
TRBV5-1	-	-	TRBJ1-2	TGCGCCAGCAGCCTAGGGGGGGACTATGGCTACACCTTC	CASSLGGDYGYTF
TRBV27	-	TRBD2	TRBJ2-2	TGTGCCAGCAGCCTACGTGGGACTAGCCCCACCGGGGAGCTGTTTTTT	CASSLRGTSPTGELFF